This T cell receptor beta chain was recovered during a study of blood T cell repertoires in COVID-19. The CDR3 totals 17 residues. The junction had 12 bases not matched to a gene; V was cut back by 4 bases and J by 4 bases. Germline values: CDR1 MDHEN, CDR2 SYDVKM. Method: immunoSEQ multiplex PCR; TCRdb's copy keeps in-frame clones and lacks some. The table records some 450,000 clones, around 89% of them present only once. This sequence was found in a woman aged 45 to 65 with COVID-19, enrolled during active disease. The sequenced material came from peripheral blood. The chain has TRBV28 and TRBJ2-1; 8 nucleotides agree with TRBD2. Here the CDR3 DNA reads TGTGCCAGCAGTTCGTTCGGACGGGGGGGGATATACAATGAGCAGTTCTTC. Encoded protein: CASSSFGRGGIYNEQFF. The full variable domain, in which reference TRBV28 and TRBJ2-1 provide the parts outside the CDR3, is DVKVTQSSRYLVKRTGEKVFLECVQDMDHENMFWYRQDPGLGLRLIYFSYDVKMKEKGDIPEGYSVSREKKERFSLILESASTNQTSMYLCASSSFGRGGIYNEQFFGPGTRLTVL.